One and the same sample provided the 9 T cell receptor beta chains below, sequenced in a study of blood T cells in healthy people across ages. Primers used in a second PCR of about 7 to 12 cycles were a sample-barcoded 5' primer and a J-beta primer mix. TCRdb called the 5' RACE reads again in MiXCR, with one record for every CDR3 protein. The data show fewer than 2,000,000 distinct CDR3 sequences, 39% seen once. The specimen was blood. The receptors originated from a human donor in good health.

The chain has TRBV11-2 and TRBJ2-2; D gene unclear. Trimming cost V 7 bases and J 3 bases, with 15 bases left between them. Germline V lookup: CDR1 SGHAT, CDR2 FQNNGV. This CDR3 region has 15 residues. The CDR3 sequence: CASNTFEGHTGELFF. The CDR3 region has the DNA TGTGCCAGCAACACTTTTGAAGGGCACACCGGGGAGCTGTTTTTT.

This clonotype has a single count. J is TRBJ1-2 and V is TRBV30; D is unclear. Trimming left V 2 bases short and J 1 base short, with 8 bases between. Germline assignment: CDR1 GTSNPN and CDR2 SVGIG (reference sequence). This CDR3 has 13 amino acids. The CDR3 sequence is CAWSITDNYGYTF. The DNA for the CDR3 is TGTGCCTGGAGTATCACGGATAACTATGGCTACACCTTC.

The chain carries TRBV20-1 and TRBJ1-4, with 9 bases matching TRBD1. The CDR3 runs to 15 residues. Germline V gene lookup returns CDR1 DFQATT and CDR2 SNEGSKA (reference sequence). The J segment lost 16 bases and the V segment lost 0 bases, leaving 15 bases of the junction unmatched. The CDR3 loop is CSAREKGTGLYERFF. In nucleotides, the CDR3 is TGCAGTGCTAGAGAAAAGGGGACAGGGCTTTACGAGCGGTTTTTT.

The gene calls are TRBV7-8 and TRBJ1-1; TRBD1 is a possible D gene (5 bases). This CDR3 has 15 residues. Between the trimmed V and J ends, which lost 4 bases and 0 bases, there was a span of 12 bases. Germline CDR1 reads SGHVS; CDR2 reads FQNEAQ. The chain's CDR3 is CASSSWEGMNTEAFF. As DNA, the CDR3 is TGTGCCAGCAGCTCCTGGGAGGGGATGAACACTGAAGCTTTCTTT.

The chain links TRBV10-3 to TRBJ2-5, with D possibly TRBD2 on 5 matching bases. This CDR3 has 15 residues. Germline V gene sequence: CDR1 ENHRY, CDR2 SYGVKD. Trimming took 0 bases from V and 4 from J, leaving 12 bases between them. The chain's CDR3 is CAISESRGIRETQYF. The CDR3 DNA is TGTGCCATCAGTGAGTCGAGAGGGATCCGAGAGACCCAGTACTTC.

This clonotype appeared many times. This sequence joins TRBV12-3 or TRBV12-4 and TRBJ1-2; D not certain. This CDR3 is 14 amino acids long. Trimming left V 0 bases short and J 6 bases short, with 11 bases between. As DNA, the CDR3 is TGTGCCAGCAGTTTAGCACGGTCGTCGAATGGCTACACCTTC. Translated, it gives CASSLARSSNGYTF.

The rearrangement uses TRBV6-5 and TRBJ1-2, with D possibly matching TRBD1 (6 bases). The CDR3 is 12 amino acids. The germline gives CDR1 MNHEY, CDR2 SVGAGI. V was pared by 2 bases and J by 6 bases, with 7 bases between. In DNA, the CDR3 is TGTGCCAGCAGTTACCAGGGGCATGGCTACACCTTC. This gives the protein CASSYQGHGYTF.

The chain combines TRBV29-1 with TRBJ1-1, with TRBD1 matching 7 bases. V lost 7 bases and J lost 0; bases outside the gene matches: 8. Germline values: CDR1 SQVTM, CDR2 ANQGSEA. The CDR3 is 14 amino acids. The CDR3 coding sequence is TGCAGCGCAGGGGGGACGGCCATGAACACTGAAGCTTTCTTT. Amino acids: CSAGGTAMNTEAFF. Complete variable domain (other parts from reference TRBV29-1 and TRBJ1-1): SAVISQKPSRDICQRGTSLTIQCQVDSQVTMMFWYRQQPGQSLTLIATANQGSEATYESGFVIDKFPISRPNLTFSTLTVSNMSPEDSSIYLCSAGGTAMNTEAFFGQGTRLTVV.

This clonotype was observed a few times. The chain uses TRBV4-3 and TRBJ1-5; D remains ambiguous. Germline CDR1 LGHNA, CDR2 YSLEER. V was pared by 4 bases and J by 3 bases, with 13 bases between. CDR3 length: 15 residues. The CDR3 loop is CASSPGPVTNQPQHF. The CDR3 DNA sequence: TGCGCCAGCAGCCCTGGACCCGTTACCAATCAGCCCCAGCATTTT.